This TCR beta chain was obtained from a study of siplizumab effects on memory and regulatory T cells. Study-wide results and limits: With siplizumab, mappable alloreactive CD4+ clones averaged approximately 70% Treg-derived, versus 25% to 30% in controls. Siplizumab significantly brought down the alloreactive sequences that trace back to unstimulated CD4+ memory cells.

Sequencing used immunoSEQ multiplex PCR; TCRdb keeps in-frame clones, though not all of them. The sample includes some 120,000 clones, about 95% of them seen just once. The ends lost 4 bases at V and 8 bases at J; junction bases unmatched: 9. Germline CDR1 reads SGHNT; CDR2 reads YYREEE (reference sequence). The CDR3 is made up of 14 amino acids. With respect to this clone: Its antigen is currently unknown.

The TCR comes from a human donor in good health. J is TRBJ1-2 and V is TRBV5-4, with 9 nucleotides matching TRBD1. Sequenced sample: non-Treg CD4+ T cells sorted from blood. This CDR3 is CASSPSGTGYGYTF. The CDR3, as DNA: TGTGCCAGCAGCCCCTCCGGGACAGGGTACGGCTACACCTTC.